The 27 T cell receptor beta chains reported below all come from one sample, sequenced in a study of T-cell reconstitution after alpha-beta-depleted transplantation in children. A TCRbeta library incorporating unique molecular identifiers was prepared. TCRdb re-called the PCR reads through MiXCR, storing one row per CDR3 protein. The table records roughly 280,000 distinct CDR3 sequences, about 9.9% of them present only once. The sequencing used peripheral blood, collected 180 days after TCRalphabeta/CD19-depleted stem cell transplant. The origin of the receptors is a male patient between 2 and 15 years old who had a stem cell transplant for chronic granulomatous disease, so the T cells may come from the graft donor.

This clonotype was seen many times. V and J are TRBV6-5 and TRBJ2-7; maybe TRBD1 (6 bases). Trimming left V 6 bases short and J 5 bases short, with 17 bases between. The length of the CDR3 is 14 residues. From germline, CDR1 is MNHEY and CDR2 SVGAGI. CDR3 nucleotides: TGTGCCAGCAGCCCATGGTTCGCAGGGGACGAGCAGTACTTC. It encodes CASSPWFAGDEQYF.

This clonotype was observed many times. This chain joins TRBV12-3 or TRBV12-4 and TRBJ2-2, with D perhaps TRBD2 (6 bases). Trimming left V 3 bases short and J 0 bases short, with 8 bases between. This CDR3 is built from 15 residues. The CDR3 reads CASSFAGTNTGELFF. DNA of the CDR3: TGTGCCAGCAGTTTTGCGGGAACGAACACCGGGGAGCTGTTTTTT.

This clonotype was picked up many times. The chain is built from TRBV7-8 and TRBJ1-2; 11 bases are shared with TRBD1. The CDR3 extends over 17 amino acids. The germline CDR1 and CDR2 sequences are SGHVS and FQNEAQ. With V trimmed by 1 base and J by 4 bases, 8 bases remained unmatched. CDR3 protein: CASSLGFSGQGAYGYTF. DNA for the CDR3: TGTGCCAGCAGCTTAGGATTTTCCGGACAGGGGGCCTATGGCTACACCTTC.

This clonotype was seen many times. The chain joins TRBV7-2 to TRBJ1-1, with TRBD1 as a possible D gene (5 bases). In germline, CDR1 is SGHTA, CDR2 FQGNSA. The CDR3 loop spans 13 amino acids. V lost 1 base to trimming and J lost 5 bases, with 8 bases between them. CDR3 coding DNA: TGTGCCAGCAGCTTAGGACAGACTACTGAAGCTTTCTTT. Translating gives CASSLGQTTEAFF.

This clonotype was detected ten times or more. The chain employs TRBV29-1 and TRBJ2-5, with a possible D match to TRBD1 (5 bases). Germline V CDR1 and CDR2: SQVTM, ANQGSEA. The V end was cut by 4 bases, the J end by 2 bases, with 11 bases between. The length of the CDR3 is 13 residues. The CDR3 is CSVADRPQETQYF. The CDR3 DNA follows: TGCAGCGTTGCTGACAGACCTCAAGAGACCCAGTACTTC.

This clonotype was picked up many times. The V gene is TRBV2, the J gene TRBJ2-4, with 11 bases fitting TRBD2. CDR3 length equals 18 residues. Germline trimming cut 2 bases from V and 0 bases from J; bases unmatched to any gene: 6. The V gene's germline CDR1 is SNHLY and CDR2 FYNNEI. CDR3 amino acids: CASSEIAGGTLAKNIQYF. The CDR3 DNA follows: TGTGCCAGCAGTGAAATAGCGGGGGGGACCCTAGCCAAAAACATTCAGTACTTC.

This clonotype was observed many times. The chain links TRBV18 to TRBJ1-3; D not certain. Germline CDR1 is KGHSH and CDR2 is LQKENI. The CDR3 has 16 amino acids. The V end lost 5 bases, the J end lost 0 bases, and 14 bases lay between the germline ends. The CDR3 DNA reads as TGTGCCAGCTCAGAAATTGAGACTCGCTCTGGAAACACCATATATTTT. Translating gives CASSEIETRSGNTIYF.

The count of this clonotype is one. A much larger clone differs by one base, so this may be a read error. J is TRBJ2-5 and V is TRBV9, with TRBD1 identical over 7 bases. V was clipped by 6 bases and J by 7 bases; unmatched bases: 15. CDR3 length equals 15 residues. The V gene's germline CDR1 is SGDLS and CDR2 YYNGEE. The CDR3, as DNA: TGTGCCAGCATCGGCGAGCCGGGGTCAGGGGGGACCCAGTACTTC. Protein: CASIGEPGSGGTQYF.

This clonotype occurred many times. V usage is TRBV5-1 and J usage is TRBJ2-1; TRBD2 matches 10 bases. The germline V gene has CDR1 SGHRS and CDR2 YFSETQ. The junction had 5 bases not matched to a gene; V was cut back by 4 bases and J by 4 bases. This CDR3 comprises 15 residues. DNA of the CDR3: TGCGCCAGCAGCGGAGGAGCGGGAGGGTACAATGAGCAGTTCTTC. It translates to CASSGGAGGYNEQFF.

Concerning this clonotype itself: It may be a read error: a sequence one base away is much more abundant. The chain has TRBV12-3 or TRBV12-4 and TRBJ2-1; 10 positions agree with TRBD2. The junction had 9 bases not matched to a gene; V was cut back by 6 bases and J by 7 bases. The CDR3 totals 15 residues. CDR3 DNA sequence: TGTGCCAGCAGCCCTCCAGCGGGAGGGGAAAATGAGCAGTTCTTC. Residues: CASSPPAGGENEQFF.

This clonotype was counted ten times or more. The genes are TRBV20-1 and TRBJ2-1, with D perhaps TRBD1 (6 bases). Germline V lookup: CDR1 DFQATT, CDR2 SNEGSKA (reference sequence). The CDR3 runs 16 residues. V lost 0 bases, J lost 2 bases, and 14 bases lay in between. The CDR3, as DNA: TGCAGTGCTAGAGATGGGACAAGGTTAACCTACAATGAGCAGTTCTTC. It is translated as CSARDGTRLTYNEQFF.

This clonotype was picked up many times. The CDR3 sequence: CASRAPGLAGAVTDIQYF. CDR3 coding DNA: TGTGCCAGCAGAGCCCCGGGACTAGCGGGGGCCGTGACAGACATTCAGTACTTC. The chain has TRBV11-2 and TRBJ2-4; 14 bases agree with TRBD2. The CDR3 length is 18 residues. Trimming cost V 6 bases and J 8 bases; bases outside gene matches: 15. CDR1 SGHAT and CDR2 FQNNGV come from the germline V gene.

The sample holds many counts of this clonotype. The CDR3 here is CASLGENTDTQYF. The CDR3 DNA reads TGTGCCAGCCTGGGGGAGAACACAGATACGCAGTATTTT. The chain recombines TRBV2 with TRBJ2-3; D is perhaps TRBD1 or TRBD2 (5 bases each). V lost 8 bases, J lost 2 bases, and 11 bases lay in between. This CDR3 has 13 residues. Germline V gene sequence: CDR1 SNHLY, CDR2 FYNNEI.

The table lists this clonotype with many counts. The chain is built from TRBV28 and TRBJ2-1; TRBD2 matches 8 bases. J lost 5 bases, V lost 3 bases, and 12 bases had no gene match. Looked up from germline, CDR1 is MDHEN and CDR2 is SYDVKM. There are 17 residues in the CDR3. The CDR3 DNA reads as TGTGCCAGCAGTTTTTTGGGGGGCGGGAGGAAAAACAATGAGCAGTTCTTC. Translation gives CASSFLGGGRKNNEQFF.

Ten or more counts support this clonotype. The V call is TRBV7-9, the J call TRBJ2-5; TRBD2 is a possible D gene (6 bases). CDR3 length: 17 residues. In germline, CDR1 is SEHNR, CDR2 FQNEAQ (reference sequence). V was clipped by 1 base and J by 0 bases, with 15 bases between them. The CDR3 loop is CASSLGVFGEDQETQYF. For the CDR3, the DNA is TGTGCCAGCAGCTTAGGGGTGTTCGGGGAGGACCAAGAGACCCAGTACTTC.

Comments on this clonotype: Being one base from a much bigger clone, this may be a read error. The V gene is TRBV12-3 or TRBV12-4, the J gene TRBJ2-5; unclear D gene. The CDR3 is made up of 13 amino acids. The chain's CDR3 is CASSFFAEDTQYF. The DNA for the CDR3 is TGTGCCAGCAGTTTTTTCGCGGAAGACACCCAGTACTTC.

This clonotype was recorded at least ten times. The V and J genes are TRBV10-3 and TRBJ2-5; TRBD2 might be the D (6 bases). Germline assignment: CDR1 ENHRY and CDR2 SYGVKD. The ends were cut back, 3 bases at V and 5 bases at J, with 13 bases in the middle. The CDR3 is 14 residues long. In DNA, the CDR3 is TGTGCCATCAGTGACGGGACTTCCTCGGAGACCCAGTACTTC. The encoded protein is CAISDGTSSETQYF.

V usage is TRBV7-9 and J usage is TRBJ2-7; D is perhaps TRBD1 (6 bases). Trimming took 5 bases from V and 0 from J, leaving 20 bases between them. The length of the CDR3 is 17 residues. Germline V gene lookup returns CDR1 SEHNR and CDR2 FQNEAQ (reference sequence). CDR3 DNA: TGTGCCAGCAGCGCAAACGACCTCAGGGGATCCTCCTACGAGCAGTACTTC. Translated, it gives CASSANDLRGSSYEQYF.

There are many counts of this clonotype. The chain joins TRBV28 to TRBJ2-1, with D perhaps given as TRBD1 or TRBD2 (6 bases each). The V gene lost 5 bases and the J gene lost 9 bases, with 17 bases spanning the gap. The CDR3 has 14 amino acids. Germline CDR1 MDHEN, CDR2 SYDVKM. The CDR3 region is CASSPEEGGGEQFF. CDR3 coding DNA: TGTGCCAGCAGTCCCGAGGAGGGGGGAGGTGAGCAGTTCTTC.

For this clonotype: Since a much larger clone is just one base distant, this may be a read error. In DNA form, the CDR3 reads TGTGCCAACTCACCACGCAGGGTGGGCAACACAGATACGCAGTATTTT. Translated: CANSPRRVGNTDTQYF. J is TRBJ2-3 and V is TRBV18; D perhaps matches TRBD1 (5 bases). The germline V gene has CDR1 KGHSH and CDR2 LQKENI. This CDR3 contains 16 residues.

This clonotype appeared many times. The chain recombines TRBV7-3 with TRBJ2-1; 8 positions agree with TRBD2. Per the germline V gene, CDR1 is SGHTA and CDR2 is FQGTGA. The trim removed 5 bases at V and 3 bases at J, leaving 18 bases unmatched. The CDR3 length is 19 residues. CDR3 sequence: CASSPLAQLADLSYNEQFF. The CDR3 region has the DNA TGTGCCAGCAGCCCCTTAGCCCAACTAGCGGACCTAAGCTACAATGAGCAGTTCTTC.

This clonotype appeared many times. V is TRBV5-1 and J is TRBJ2-1; 8 bases map to TRBD2. CDR3 length: 15 amino acids. With 4 bases clipped from V and 2 bases from J, the junction kept 5 bases outside the gene matches. CDR1 and CDR2 from the germline V gene are SGHRS and YFSETQ. Written as DNA, the CDR3 is TGCGCCAGCAGCCTACCGGGACTAGCCTACAATGAGCAGTTCTTC. Protein: CASSLPGLAYNEQFF.

This clonotype was picked up many times. The chain uses TRBV7-6 and TRBJ2-7; 8 nucleotides match TRBD2. This CDR3 comprises 19 residues. Trimming at V came to 2 bases and at J to 3 bases, leaving 18 bases not matched to a gene. CDR1 and CDR2 (germline): SGHVS, FNYEAQ. Here the CDR3 DNA reads TGTGCCAGCAGCTTAACCGGACTAGCTGGTAGTCGGGGATACTACGAGCAGTACTTC. It codes for CASSLTGLAGSRGYYEQYF.

In its sample, this clonotype was seen many times. The chain recombines TRBV18 with TRBJ1-5; no firm D call. CDR1 is KGHSH and CDR2 is LQKENI in the germline V gene. This CDR3 comprises 13 residues. V lost 0 bases, J lost 15 bases, and 15 bases lay in between. The CDR3 loop reads CASSPPGKQGRHF. CDR3 in DNA: TGTGCCAGCTCACCACCGGGGAAACAAGGCCGGCATTTT. The whole variable domain, remainder taken from reference TRBV18 and TRBJ1-5, is NAGVMQNPRHLVRRRGQEARLRCSPMKGHSHVYWYRQLPEEGLKFMVYLQKENIIDESGMPKERFSAEFPKEGPSILRIQQVVRGDSAAYFCASSPPGKQGRHFGDGTRLSIL.

This clonotype occurred many times. This rearrangement joins TRBV20-1 to TRBJ2-7; D unresolved. The V gene's germline CDR1 is DFQATT and CDR2 SNEGSKA (reference sequence). The CDR3 consists of 15 residues. V dropped 0 bases and J dropped 2 bases, with 14 bases sitting between them. The CDR3 nucleotides read TGCAGTGCTAGAGATATATTCCGAATAACCTACGAGCAGTACTTC. Its protein product is CSARDIFRITYEQYF.

This clonotype was seen at least ten times. CDR3 region: CASYSPRGGLSSYNEQFF. CDR3 nucleotide sequence: TGTGCCAGCTATTCCCCACGCGGGGGGCTAAGCTCCTACAATGAGCAGTTCTTC. The chain employs TRBV6-2 or TRBV6-3 and TRBJ2-1; 8 bases match TRBD2. Trimming removed 8 bases from V and 0 bases from J; junction bases left unmatched: 15. This CDR3 has 18 amino acids. Per germline, CDR1 MNHEY and CDR2 SVGEGT.

This clonotype was observed at least ten times. The chain joins TRBV10-2 to TRBJ2-3; TRBD2 aligns across 7 bases. The germline CDR1 and CDR2 sequences are WSHSY and SAAADI. The CDR3 is made up of 15 amino acids. Trimming at V came to 7 bases and at J to 4 bases, leaving 11 bases not matched to a gene. CDR3 nucleotide sequence: TGCGCCAGCAAAATGGGTCGCGGGAGACCAGATACGCAGTATTTT. This sequence encodes CASKMGRGRPDTQYF.